One and the same sample provided the 30 T cell receptor beta chains below, sequenced in a study of identical twins (dated by TCRdb to 2016 to 2017). The library relied on 5' RACE. Reads for this sample came from an Illumina HiSeq 2000. TCRdb reanalyzed the raw reads on its own, using fastp at Q25 for trimming and MiXCR for clone calling, and kept in-frame beta chains. Every distinct CDR3 protein forms one entry, paired with its most common genes and DNA. A total of just over 500,000 distinct CDR3 sequences appear in this sample, around 20% of them only once. The ten largest clones add up to 0.8% to 1% of the sample. These sequences were also reported in another study, on T cells expressing NK-cell markers.

The specimen sequenced was CD4+ T cells sorted from blood. These receptors were collected from a woman aged 18 to 35 in good health.

This clonotype was observed a few times. This rearrangement joins TRBV20-1 to TRBJ2-5; D not resolved. V was cut by 3 bases and J by 1 base, with 6 bases left in between. CDR3 length: 12 residues. Germline assignment: CDR1 DFQATT and CDR2 SNEGSKA (reference sequence). CDR3 sequence reads: CSASLLQETQYF. The CDR3 nucleotides read TGCAGTGCTAGTTTGCTCCAAGAGACCCAGTACTTC.

The chain has TRBV16 and TRBJ2-1; D uncertain. The CDR3 loop spans 11 amino acids. Germline V lookup: CDR1 KGHSY, CDR2 FQNENV. The germline V and J ends were trimmed by 1 base and 15 bases, with 10 bases remaining between them. In nucleotides, the CDR3 is TGTGCCAGCAGCCAATTCAAGGATCCGTTCTTC. It encodes CASSQFKDPFF.

The rearrangement uses TRBV14 and TRBJ2-3; D may match TRBD1 or TRBD2 (5 bases each). Deletions cut 3 bases from V and 5 bases from J, with 18 bases between. This CDR3 has 16 residues. The germline V gene encodes CDR1 SGHDN and CDR2 FVKESK. The DNA for the CDR3 is TGTGCCAGCAGCCAGACCCGGGACCCGAGGATAGATACGCAGTATTTT. Its protein is CASSQTRDPRIDTQYF.

The rearrangement uses TRBV12-3 or TRBV12-4 and TRBJ1-2, with 8 bases that match TRBD1. The CDR3 sequence is 14 residues long. V shed 6 bases and J 3 bases; nucleotides not matched to a gene: 6. CDR3 protein: CASSRQGQDYGYTF. The CDR3 region has the DNA TGTGCCAGCAGCCGACAGGGGCAGGACTATGGCTACACCTTC.

CDR3 coding DNA: TGTGCCAGCAGCCATTCTGACATGAAGCAGTACTTC. Encoded protein: CASSHSDMKQYF. The V and J genes are TRBV14 and TRBJ2-7; D is unclear. CDR3 length: 12 residues. The V gene lost 3 bases and the J gene lost 8 bases, with 11 bases spanning the gap. The germline V gene encodes CDR1 SGHDN and CDR2 FVKESK.

This clonotype was observed a few times. The chain is built from TRBV5-6 and TRBJ2-1; TRBD1 is a possible D gene (5 bases). The V end lost 2 bases, the J end lost 2 bases, and 11 bases lay between the germline ends. The CDR3 loop spans 15 amino acids. CDR1 is SGHDT and CDR2 is YYEEEE in the germline V gene. The CDR3 DNA follows: TGTGCCAGCAGCTTAAACCCCAGGGCCTACAATGAGCAGTTCTTC. As protein: CASSLNPRAYNEQFF.

The chain has TRBV7-2 and TRBJ2-7; D is undetermined. Germline V gene sequence: CDR1 SGHTA, CDR2 FQGNSA. There are 12 residues in the CDR3. V lost 5 bases and J 3 bases, leaving 8 bases between the germline ends. The CDR3 loop is CASSPRFYEQYF. CDR3 nucleotides: TGTGCCAGCAGCCCGCGGTTCTACGAGCAGTACTTC.

The chain carries TRBV4-3 and TRBJ2-7; D remains ambiguous. Germline-derived CDR1 and CDR2 are LGHNA and YSLEER. This CDR3 spans 13 amino acids. V was clipped by 2 bases and J by 6 bases, with 11 bases between them. The CDR3 DNA follows: TGCGCCAGCAGCCAAAACGTCGGGTTCGAGCAGTACTTC. This gives the protein CASSQNVGFEQYF.

This sequence joins TRBV20-1 and TRBJ1-2, with 9 bases lining up with TRBD1. J lost 2 bases, V lost 3 bases, and 1 base had no gene match. Looked up from germline, CDR1 is DFQATT and CDR2 is SNEGSKA (reference sequence). The CDR3 totals 13 residues. This chain's CDR3 is CSASGQGNYGYTF. The CDR3 DNA reads as TGCAGTGCTAGTGGACAGGGGAACTATGGCTACACCTTC.

The CDR3 spells CASSQSRSGRGPGGAFF. As DNA, the CDR3 is TGCGCCAGCAGTCAATCGAGGAGCGGCCGTGGGCCCGGAGGGGCTTTCTTT. This chain uses TRBV23-1 with TRBJ1-1; D is undetermined. TRBV23-1 is marked as an open reading frame, function uncertain. This CDR3 is 17 amino acids long. The germline V and J ends were trimmed by 0 bases and 11 bases, with 25 bases remaining between them.

The rearrangement links TRBV6-4 to TRBJ2-2; D remains unclear. This CDR3 has 15 residues. V was cut by 5 bases and J by 0 bases, with 10 bases left in between. The germline V gene has CDR1 MRHNA and CDR2 SNTAGT. CDR3 region: CASSPHSTNTGELFF. CDR3 in DNA: TGTGCCAGCAGTCCGCACAGCACGAACACCGGGGAGCTGTTTTTT.

The chain recombines TRBV10-3 with TRBJ1-3; 8 bases align to TRBD1. The germline V gene encodes CDR1 ENHRY and CDR2 SYGVKD. The V and J ends lost 9 bases and 3 bases, in that order; junction bases with no gene match: 4. The length of the CDR3 is 13 residues. CDR3 sequence (DNA): TGTGCCATTGGACAGGGTGGTGGAAACACCATATATTTT. Protein: CAIGQGGGNTIYF.

This clonotype was seen more than once but under ten times. This chain joins TRBV11-3 and TRBJ2-1; 12 positions agree with TRBD2. CDR1 and CDR2 from the germline V gene are SGHNT and YENEEA. V trimming: 5 bases; J trimming: 8 bases; junction bases outside the gene matches: 13. There are 17 residues in the CDR3. Written as DNA, the CDR3 is TGTGCCAGCAGCCTCCCGAGTAGCCTAGCGGGGGGGCATGAGCAGTTCTTC. Residues: CASSLPSSLAGGHEQFF.

This clonotype showed up many times. The chain joins TRBV29-1 to TRBJ2-2, with D maybe TRBD2 (5 bases). The CDR3 length is 14 residues. V was cut by 7 bases and J by 0 bases, with 12 bases left in between. Germline CDR1 SQVTM, CDR2 ANQGSEA. The CDR3: CSAFGGTNTGELFF. CDR3 DNA: TGCAGCGCGTTCGGAGGAACGAACACCGGGGAGCTGTTTTTT.

The V and J genes are TRBV27 and TRBJ2-7; 7 bases agree with TRBD2. Trimming cost V 8 bases and J 5 bases; bases outside gene matches: 12. Germline values: CDR1 MNHEY, CDR2 SMNVEV (reference sequence). The CDR3 length is 14 residues. This CDR3 is CASSAALAGDEQYF. The CDR3 DNA reads TGTGCCAGCTCCGCTGCCCTGGCGGGAGACGAGCAGTACTTC.

This clonotype was observed a handful of times. The chain has TRBV12-3 or TRBV12-4 and TRBJ2-3; 14 nucleotides match TRBD2. The CDR3 covers 15 residues. V gave up 6 bases and J gave up 4 bases; unmatched junction bases: 3. CDR3 amino acids: CASRVTSGRADTQYF. In DNA form, the CDR3 reads TGTGCCAGCAGAGTGACTAGCGGGAGGGCAGATACGCAGTATTTT.

This clonotype appeared a few times. V usage is TRBV2 and J usage is TRBJ2-3, with D possibly TRBD2 on 5 matching bases. Germline V CDR1 and CDR2: SNHLY, FYNNEI. The CDR3 covers 13 residues. V was trimmed by 8 bases and J by 6 bases, leaving 15 bases between them. CDR3 sequence: CASEVARMDTQYF. The DNA for the CDR3 is TGTGCCAGCGAAGTAGCGAGAATGGATACGCAGTATTTT.

This clonotype has only one observation. One end of the junction is discordant with germline, which a read error may explain. Here the CDR3 DNA reads TGCTGTGCTAGAGACGGAGGAAGAGCTAATAGCAATCAGCCCCAGCATTTT. It translates to CCARDGGRANSNQPQHF. V is TRBV20-1 and J is TRBJ1-5; no clear D gene. In germline, CDR1 is DFQATT, CDR2 SNEGSKA (reference sequence). The length of the CDR3 is 17 residues.

J is TRBJ2-7 and V is TRBV20-1; TRBD1 aligns across 7 bases. CDR3 length: 12 residues. J was trimmed by 5 bases and V by 3 bases; bases with no gene match: 4. Germline V gene data show CDR1 as DFQATT and CDR2 as SNEGSKA (reference sequence). In DNA, the CDR3 is TGCAGTGCTAGGAAAGACAGGGACGAGCAGTACTTC. Protein sequence: CSARKDRDEQYF.

This chain uses TRBV20-1 with TRBJ2-5; TRBD1 or TRBD2 may be the D gene (5 bases each). Germline CDR1 and CDR2: DFQATT and SNEGSKA (reference sequence). This CDR3 spans 12 amino acids. Trimming removed 0 bases at V and 7 bases at J, with 9 bases between. The CDR3 protein is CSARDLGATQYF. In DNA, the CDR3 is TGCAGTGCTAGAGATCTCGGGGCGACCCAGTACTTC.

This chain connects TRBV6-2 or TRBV6-3 to TRBJ1-4; no definite D call. V was shortened by 8 bases and J by 8 bases, with 6 bases between the two germline ends. The CDR3 length is 10 residues. Germline V CDR1 and CDR2: MNHEY, SVGEGT. The CDR3 DNA is TGTGCCAGCGGCAGGGAAAAACTGTTTTTT. Protein product: CASGREKLFF.

The rearrangement uses TRBV27 and TRBJ1-6; D gene unclear. The V gene's germline CDR1 is MNHEY and CDR2 SMNVEV (reference sequence). The CDR3 extends over 14 amino acids. Trimming took 5 bases from V and 10 from J, leaving 15 bases between them. The CDR3 here is CASSPRERVSPLHF. CDR3 DNA sequence: TGTGCCAGCAGTCCTCGGGAAAGGGTCTCACCCCTCCACTTT.

The chain recombines TRBV7-9 with TRBJ1-2; no clear D gene. Germline V gene lookup returns CDR1 SEHNR and CDR2 FQNEAQ (reference sequence). The V end lost 1 base, the J end lost 6 bases, and 15 bases lay between the germline ends. The CDR3 has 15 amino acids. The CDR3 reads CASSLEWVRNHGYTF. CDR3 sequence (DNA): TGTGCCAGCAGCTTAGAGTGGGTCAGAAATCATGGCTACACCTTC.

The V and J genes are TRBV10-3 and TRBJ2-7; D is possibly TRBD1 or TRBD2 (6 bases each). The CDR3 runs to 15 residues. The germline V gene has CDR1 ENHRY and CDR2 SYGVKD. Trimming removed 4 bases from V and 3 bases from J, with 16 bases in between. The CDR3 sequence: CAISGGAGSYYEQYF. The CDR3 DNA reads TGTGCCATCAGTGGGGGGGCAGGTAGTTACTACGAGCAGTACTTC.

This clonotype was seen a few times. The chain links TRBV10-2 to TRBJ2-5, with D maybe TRBD1 (6 bases). The CDR3 totals 13 residues. Between the trimmed V and J ends, which lost 8 bases and 2 bases, there was a span of 12 bases. Germline CDR1 WSHSY, CDR2 SAAADI. The CDR3 DNA reads as TGCGCCAGCCGCAGGACAGCACAAGAGACCCAGTACTTC. Translation: CASRRTAQETQYF.

This clonotype was counted between two and nine times. V and J are TRBV10-3 and TRBJ2-5; 15 positions match TRBD2. Germline CDR1 reads ENHRY; CDR2 reads SYGVKD. The V and J ends lost 3 bases and 5 bases, in that order; junction bases with no gene match: 7. The CDR3 contains 17 residues. The CDR3 DNA is TGTGCCATCAGTGAACCGGGACTAGCGGGGGGATCGGAGACCCAGTACTTC. Translating gives CAISEPGLAGGSETQYF.

Ten or more counts support this clonotype. The chain couples TRBV6-1 to TRBJ1-1; D may be TRBD1 (5 bases). V lost 0 bases to trimming and J lost 8 bases, with 10 bases between them. The CDR3 totals 13 residues. Germline values: CDR1 MNHNS, CDR2 SASEGT. The CDR3 loop reads CASSEALRQEAFF. In nucleotides, the CDR3 is TGTGCCAGCAGTGAAGCGCTTCGACAGGAAGCTTTCTTT.

The rearrangement joins TRBV5-1 to TRBJ2-3, with TRBD2 matching over 10 bases. This CDR3 region has 14 residues. V dropped 7 bases and J dropped 6; count of bases not matched to a gene: 8. Per the germline V gene, CDR1 is SGHRS and CDR2 is YFSETQ. In DNA form, the CDR3 reads TGCGCCAGCCTCCTAGCGGGAGCCCCCGATACGCAGTATTTT. As protein: CASLLAGAPDTQYF.

The J gene is TRBJ1-6, the V gene TRBV5-5, with 9 bases fitting TRBD1. With 4 bases clipped from V and 6 bases from J, the junction kept 8 bases outside the gene matches. Germline CDR1 reads SGHKS; CDR2 reads YYEKEE (reference sequence). This CDR3 has 16 amino acids. The CDR3 sequence: CASSPGTGTFNSPLHF. CDR3 coding DNA: TGTGCCAGCAGCCCCGGGACAGGGACCTTTAATTCACCCCTCCACTTT.

This clonotype was seen a single time. The V gene is TRBV6-4, the J gene TRBJ2-1; the D gene could be TRBD1 or TRBD2 (5 bases each). Germline V gives CDR1 MRHNA, CDR2 SNTAGT. The CDR3 totals 18 residues. Deletions cut 5 bases from V and 1 base from J, with 21 bases between. This CDR3 reads CASSRLFRGTRSYNEQFF. The CDR3 nucleotides read TGTGCCAGCAGTCGACTCTTTAGGGGAACTAGATCCTACAATGAGCAGTTCTTC.